The 5 T cell receptor beta chains presented below share a single source sample, sequenced in a study of blood T cell repertoires in COVID-19. The protocol was immunoSEQ multiplex PCR, while the TCRdb copy is restricted to in-frame clones and leaves out a portion. The table records 140,000 to 150,000 clones, approximately 90% of them present only once. The specimen was peripheral blood. Every receptor here comes from a man in his 60s with active or convalescent COVID-19.

This rearrangement joins TRBV28 to TRBJ1-2; D gene unclear. Germline CDR1 MDHEN, CDR2 SYDVKM. V lost 5 bases, J lost 5 bases, and 9 bases lay in between. The CDR3 has 12 residues. CDR3 in DNA: TGTGCCAGCAGTCCTGGACTTTATGGCTACACCTTC. Translation: CASSPGLYGYTF.

This clone has only one observation. This chain uses TRBV28 with TRBJ1-5; the match to TRBD1 covers 9 bases. Germline values: CDR1 MDHEN, CDR2 SYDVKM. Trimming at V came to 2 bases and at J to 2 bases, leaving 16 bases not matched to a gene. The CDR3 runs 20 residues. This CDR3 is CASSLVPGQGRPYGNQPQHF. Written as DNA, the CDR3 is TGTGCCAGCAGTTTAGTCCCGGGACAGGGCCGCCCATATGGCAATCAGCCCCAGCATTTT.

The chain uses TRBV6-5 and TRBJ1-2; 7 nucleotides agree with TRBD1. V shed 6 bases and J 4 bases; nucleotides not matched to a gene: 2. The CDR3 has 12 amino acids. CDR1 MNHEY and CDR2 SVGAGI come from the germline V gene. The DNA for the CDR3 is TGTGCCAGCAGAGGACAGGCCTATGGCTACACCTTC. Translating it yields CASRGQAYGYTF.

The rearrangement joins TRBV11-2 to TRBJ2-7; weak D call: TRBD2 (5 bases). The V and J ends lost 5 bases and 2 bases respectively, with 16 bases between them. The CDR3 is 15 amino acids. Germline lookup yields CDR1 SGHAT and CDR2 FQNNGV. CDR3 residues: CASSKLMGAAYEQYF. As DNA, the CDR3 is TGTGCCAGCAGCAAACTTATGGGAGCCGCCTACGAGCAGTACTTC.

The chain combines TRBV27 with TRBJ1-2; D may be TRBD1 (6 bases). CDR3 size: 15 residues. Trimming removed 2 bases from V and 0 bases from J, with 10 bases in between. Germline values: CDR1 MNHEY, CDR2 SMNVEV (reference sequence). The CDR3 sequence is CASSLNGQSNYGYTF. The CDR3 coding sequence is TGTGCCAGCAGTTTAAACGGACAGTCTAACTATGGCTACACCTTC.